These T cell receptor beta chains were read from a single sample in a study of blood T cell repertoires in COVID-19. Sequenced by immunoSEQ multiplex PCR; TCRdb stores in-frame clones only, minus some. The sample carries roughly 120,000 clones, more than 75% recorded once. The sample comprised peripheral blood. Source of these receptors: a human donor in a cohort sampled during active COVID-19. Both conserved end residues are part of each CDR3. The D gene is left open where the match is weak. Not every row has a clone size; where given, it reads once, few, many or a size class.

NA TRBD1 TRBJ1-2 TRBV4-1 TGCGCCAGCAGCCAAGACCCAGGGGGCGATAAAGGCTACACCTTC CASSQDPGGDKGYTF
NA NA TRBJ2-3 TRBV11-2 TGTGCCAGCAGCTTAATGATACCGGGTATCACAGATACGCAGTATTTT CASSLMIPGITDTQYF
NA NA TRBJ2-6 TRBV5-1 TGCGCCAGCAGCTTCGGGACTGATAGCTCTGGGGCCAACGTCCTGACTTTC CASSFGTDSSGANVLTF
NA TRBD2 TRBJ2-5 TRBV9 TGTGCCAGCAGCGTAGTCGGGACTAGCGGGATGGAGACCCAGTACTTC CASSVVGTSGMETQYF
NA TRBD2 TRBJ2-5 TRBV18 TGTGCCAGCTCACCTTTTGTTTTGAACGGGGGGCAAGAGACCCAGTACTTC CASSPFVLNGGQETQYF
NA TRBD1 TRBJ2-2 TRBV7-9 TGTGCCAGCAGGGACCCGAAAGGGGGCCCCACCGGGGAGCTGTTTTTT CASRDPKGGPTGELFF
NA NA TRBJ2-5 TRBV11-2 TGTGCCAGCAGCCGACGGGATAACAGACAAGAGACCCAGTACTTC CASSRRDNRQETQYF
NA NA TRBJ2-2 TRBV5-6 TGTGCCAGCAGCTGGGACAAGACCGGGGAGCTGTTTTTT CASSWDKTGELFF
NA TRBD1 TRBJ1-2 TRBV5-1 TGCGCCAGCAGCTGGGGACAGGGGGCGAGCTATGGCTACACCTTC CASSWGQGASYGYTF
NA NA TRBJ2-3 TRBV14 TGTGCCAGCAGCCAAGATCTGGCTCCAATTAGCACAGATACGCAGTATTTT CASSQDLAPISTDTQYF
NA NA TRBJ2-7 TRBV14 TGTGCCAGCAGCCATTGGAGGGAGGCAGAGTACGAGCAGTACTTC CASSHWREAEYEQYF
NA NA TRBJ2-7 TRBV11-2 TGTGCCAGCAGCTTAGATGGAGCAACGGACTTC CASSLDGATDF
NA TRBD1 TRBJ2-7 TRBV23-1 TGCGCCAGCAGTCAAGGGGACGGGACAGCATACGAGCAGTACTTC CASSQGDGTAYEQYF
NA NA TRBJ2-1 TRBV6-1 TGTGCCAGCAGTGATTGGACATCTTCTCGGGATGAGCAGTTCTTC CASSDWTSSRDEQFF
NA NA TRBJ2-7 TRBV5-1 TGCGCCAGCAGCCCGACTGTTTCCTACGAGCAGTACTTC CASSPTVSYEQYF
NA TRBD2 TRBJ2-2 TRBV5-1 TGCGCCAGCAGCAGAGAGACTAGCGGGAGCCCGACCGGGGAGCTGTTTTTT CASSRETSGSPTGELFF
NA NA TRBJ2-1 TRBV2 TGTGCCATACCGTTTAAGGGGCTAGTGAATGAGCAGTTCTTC CAIPFKGLVNEQFF
NA NA TRBJ1-2 TRBV28 TGTGCCAGCAGTTTATGGGCTCAGGGCTACACCTTC CASSLWAQGYTF
NA TRBD1 TRBJ2-7 TRBV9 TGTGCCAGCTCCCCGGGACAGGGATACTACGAGCAGTACTTC CASSPGQGYYEQYF
NA TRBD2 TRBJ2-1 TRBV18 TGTGCCAGCTCACCACTCGCGGGAGAAGGGAATGAGCAGTTCTTC CASSPLAGEGNEQFF
once NA TRBJ2-5 TRBV5-1 TGCGCCAGCAGCTTGGGCGGGACTTATAAAGAGACCCAGTACTTC CASSLGGTYKETQYF
once NA TRBJ2-3 TRBV11-2 TGTGCCAGCAGCCCGGGGGGCCGGGATACGCAGTATTTT CASSPGGRDTQYF
NA NA TRBJ2-2 TRBV7-7 TGTGCTAGCAGCTCTTCCCCCCCGGGGGTGAACACCGGGGAGCTGTTTTTT CASSSSPPGVNTGELFF
NA NA TRBJ2-7 TRBV5-4 TGTGCCAGCAGCTTGAGCCAGGGATACTACGAGCAGTACTTC CASSLSQGYYEQYF
NA TRBD2 TRBJ2-3 TRBV2 TGTGCCAGCAGTCGTTGGACTAGCGGGAGGGGCACAGATACGCAGTATTTT CASSRWTSGRGTDTQYF
NA TRBD1 TRBJ1-1 TRBV27 TGTGCCAGCAGTTTAGCTCCAGGGGGTGAAGCTTTCTTT CASSLAPGGEAFF
NA NA TRBJ2-5 TRBV18 TGTGCCAGCTCACCGCAGGGACATAGGGAGACCCAGTACTTC CASSPQGHRETQYF
NA TRBD2 TRBJ2-5 TRBV11-3 TGTGCCAGCAGGCCTCTAGCGGGAGAGCGAGAGACCCAGTACTTC CASRPLAGERETQYF
NA NA TRBJ2-7 TRBV30 TGTGCCTGGAGCGTAAACACCTACGAGCAGTACTTC CAWSVNTYEQYF
NA NA TRBJ2-3 TRBV19 TGTGCCAGTAGACGCGGGAATCAACCAGATACGCAGTATTTT CASRRGNQPDTQYF
NA NA TRBJ2-7 TRBV5-4 TGTGCCAGCAGCTCCCTACAGGGAAGAGGGGCCCACGAGCAGTACTTC CASSSLQGRGAHEQYF
NA TRBD1 TRBJ2-5 TRBV9 TGTGCCAGCAGCGCTCGATCCGGGACAGGGGTGGTGACCCAGTACTTC CASSARSGTGVVTQYF
NA TRBD1 TRBJ1-4 TRBV7-8 TGTGCCAGCAACGAGGAGGGACAGGGGAGAATCGGTAATGAAAAACTGTTTTTT CASNEEGQGRIGNEKLFF
NA NA TRBJ1-2 TRBV7-2 TGTGCCAGCATCCAAATAGGGGATATTACTAACTATGGCTACACCTTC CASIQIGDITNYGYTF
NA TRBD1 TRBJ2-6 TRBV5-6 TGTGCCAGCAGCGGACCGGGACAGAGATTCTCTGGGGCCAACGTCCTGACTTTC CASSGPGQRFSGANVLTF
NA TRBD2 TRBJ2-1 TRBV2 TGTGCCAGCAGTGAAGCGAATAGCGGGAAGGTAATCAATGAGCAGTTCTTC CASSEANSGKVINEQFF
NA TRBD2 TRBJ2-7 TRBV18 TGTGCCAGCTCACCACTAGGGACTAGCGGGACCTCCTACGAGCAGTACTTC CASSPLGTSGTSYEQYF
NA NA TRBJ2-1 TRBV7-3 TGTGCCAGCAGCTTCAGGGGTCTCGGCTACAATGAGCAGTTCTTC CASSFRGLGYNEQFF
few TRBD2 TRBJ2-2 TRBV6-5 TGTGCCAGCAGTTACTCGGGCGGGGGCACCGGGGAGCTGTTTTTT CASSYSGGGTGELFF
once NA TRBJ1-5 TRBV9 TGTGCCAGCAGCGTAGCCGCGGGGGATAATCAGCCCCAGCATTTT CASSVAAGDNQPQHF
NA TRBD1 TRBJ2-1 TRBV5-8 TGTGCCAGCAGCTTGGCCACAACAGGGGGACCCTACAATGAGCAGTTCTTC CASSLATTGGPYNEQFF
NA TRBD2 TRBJ2-1 TRBV15 TGTGCCACCAGGAGGGGACTAGCGGAATACAATGAGCAGTTCTTC CATRRGLAEYNEQFF
NA NA TRBJ1-1 TRBV5-4 TGTGCCAGCAGCTTGGCGTTAGGGGGGGCGCAGGGAGCTTTCTTT CASSLALGGAQGAFF
NA TRBD2 TRBJ2-2 TRBV27 TGTGCCAGCAGTAAGCGGGAGTACCACACCGGGGAGCTGTTTTTT CASSKREYHTGELFF
once TRBD1 TRBJ2-2 TRBV2 TGTGCCAGCAGTTTTACTCAGGGGGCCGGCGGGGAGCTGTTTTTT CASSFTQGAGGELFF
NA NA TRBJ2-7 TRBV7-2 TGTGCCAGCAGCTCTTTCGGGAACATATTGAGCGAGCAGTACTTC CASSSFGNILSEQYF
NA TRBD2 TRBJ2-5 TRBV4-3 TGCGCCAGCAGCCGAGGACTAGCGGGAGTTGAAGGAGAGACCCAGTACTTC CASSRGLAGVEGETQYF